One and the same sample provided the 12 T cell receptor beta chains below, sequenced in a study of CD8+ T cells in alopecia areata. The sequencing template was cDNA reverse transcribed from extracted RNA. TCRdb's copy holds only in-frame clones and misses some; the assay was immunoSEQ multiplex PCR. The sample has more than 11,000 clones, 50% to 60% seen once. For several patients, CD4+ cells were sorted into CD25+CD127- cells. The source material was CD4+ Tregs sorted from blood. These receptors were taken from a human donor with alopecia areata.

This clone was counted a single time. The chain employs TRBV18 and TRBJ2-7, with 10 nucleotides matching TRBD1. Looked up from germline, CDR1 is KGHSH and CDR2 is LQKENI. The CDR3 spans 14 residues. V gave up 5 bases and J gave up 6 bases; unmatched junction bases: 7. CDR3 amino acids: CASSSGTGVGEQYF. The CDR3 region has the DNA TGTGCCAGCTCATCAGGGACAGGGGTGGGCGAGCAGTACTTC. Together with reference TRBV18 and TRBJ2-7, the CDR3 gives the full variable domain: NAGVMQNPRHLVRRRGQEARLRCSPMKGHSHVYWYRQLPEEGLKFMVYLQKENIIDESGMPKERFSAEFPKEGPSILRIQQVVRGDSAAYFCASSSGTGVGEQYFGPGTRLTVT.

This chain connects TRBV29-1 to TRBJ2-7; D possibly corresponds to TRBD1 (6 bases). Trimming stripped 5 bases from V and 7 bases from J, with 15 bases between. The CDR3 runs 12 residues. Per the germline V gene, CDR1 is SQVTM and CDR2 is ANQGSEA. In DNA form, the CDR3 reads TGCAGCGTTTCGGTACAGGGTCGAGAGCAGTACTTC. Amino acid sequence: CSVSVQGREQYF.

This clone was detected once. The chain has TRBV5-1 and TRBJ2-1; D is uncertain. Deletions cut 2 bases from V and 5 bases from J, with 8 bases between. CDR1 and CDR2 from the germline V gene are SGHRS and YFSETQ. The CDR3 covers 13 residues. CDR3 nucleotides: TGCGCCAGCAGCTTCGACCCGAACAATGAGCAGTTCTTC. Encoded protein: CASSFDPNNEQFF. The full variable domain, rest sourced from reference TRBV5-1 and TRBJ2-1, is KAGVTQTPRYLIKTRGQQVTLSCSPISGHRSVSWYQQTPGQGLQFLFEYFSETQRNKGNFPGRFSGRQFSNSRSEMNVSTLELGDSALYLCASSFDPNNEQFFGPGTRLTVL.

The CDR3 is CASSLGGYEQYF. The CDR3 nucleotides are TGTGCCAGCAGCTTGGGGGGCTACGAGCAGTACTTC. The chain uses TRBV5-6 and TRBJ2-7, with D uncertain. Germline loops: CDR1 SGHDT, CDR2 YYEEEE. V was cut by 0 bases and J by 3 bases, with 4 bases left in between. The CDR3 sequence is 12 residues long.

V is TRBV7-8 and J is TRBJ1-5; 8 bases agree with TRBD1. This CDR3 region has 18 residues. The trim removed 1 base at V and 0 bases at J, leaving 8 bases unmatched. Germline CDR1 is SGHVS and CDR2 is FQNEAQ. CDR3 coding DNA: TGTGCCAGCAGCTTAGTAAGGACAGGGCTGTATAGCAATCAGCCCCAGCATTTT. Translated: CASSLVRTGLYSNQPQHF.

The chain couples TRBV5-6 to TRBJ1-2; the match to TRBD1 covers 7 bases. CDR3 length: 14 residues. V lost 1 base, J lost 2 bases, and 2 bases stayed unmatched. CDR1 and CDR2 from the germline V gene are SGHDT and YYEEEE. This CDR3 reads CASSLPGQNYGYTF. The CDR3 DNA sequence: TGTGCCAGCAGCTTGCCGGGACAGAACTATGGCTACACCTTC.

This clone was found once. The genes are TRBV14 and TRBJ2-1; 12 nucleotides align to TRBD2. The V gene's germline CDR1 is SGHDN and CDR2 FVKESK. The CDR3 contains 15 residues. V shed 4 bases, J shed 4 bases, and the junction held 2 bases outside the gene matches. Here the CDR3 DNA reads TGTGCCAGCAGCCCTCTAGCGGGAGGGTACAATGAGCAGTTCTTC. Protein sequence: CASSPLAGGYNEQFF.

The CDR3 region is CASSLAASSGRAREQFF. The CDR3 DNA is TGTGCCAGCAGCTTAGCTGCTTCTAGCGGGAGGGCCAGGGAGCAGTTCTTC. This chain uses TRBV7-9 with TRBJ2-1; TRBD2 agrees at 12 bases. Unmatched junction bases numbered 10, after V lost 0 bases and J lost 10 bases. The CDR3 is 17 residues long. The germline V gene has CDR1 SEHNR and CDR2 FQNEAQ (reference sequence).

The V and J genes are TRBV5-1 and TRBJ2-4; TRBD1 agrees at 8 bases. CDR1 and CDR2 from the germline V gene are SGHRS and YFSETQ. This CDR3 is built from 15 residues. J lost 1 base, V lost 3 bases, and 3 bases had no gene match. The CDR3 DNA reads as TGCGCCAGCAGCTCTCAGGGGGCGGCCAAAAACATTCAGTACTTC. Its translation: CASSSQGAAKNIQYF. The full variable domain, with the rest looked up from reference TRBV5-1 and TRBJ2-4, is KAGVTQTPRYLIKTRGQQVTLSCSPISGHRSVSWYQQTPGQGLQFLFEYFSETQRNKGNFPGRFSGRQFSNSRSEMNVSTLELGDSALYLCASSSQGAAKNIQYFGAGTRLSVL.

J is TRBJ1-5 and V is TRBV4-1; no clear D gene. The V gene's germline CDR1 is MGHRA and CDR2 YSYEKL. The CDR3 runs to 14 residues. V lost 4 bases and J 0 bases, leaving 7 bases between the germline ends. This CDR3 is CASSLAGSNQPQHF. The CDR3 DNA reads TGCGCCAGCAGCCTCGCAGGTAGCAATCAGCCCCAGCATTTT.

The chain couples TRBV7-2 to TRBJ2-7; a possible D gene is TRBD2 (6 bases). The CDR3 has 17 residues. Trimming removed 1 base at V and 0 bases at J, with 16 bases between. CDR1 and CDR2 from the germline V gene are SGHTA and FQGNSA. CDR3 DNA sequence: TGTGCCAGCAGCTTAGTCGGGGGTCAAGCTAACTCCTACGAGCAGTACTTC. Protein product: CASSLVGGQANSYEQYF.

The chain links TRBV20-1 to TRBJ1-2, with D maybe TRBD1 (6 bases). V was pared by 6 bases and J by 4 bases, with 9 bases between. Per the germline V gene, CDR1 is DFQATT and CDR2 is SNEGSKA (reference sequence). The CDR3 is 11 amino acids. The CDR3 coding sequence is TGCAGTGCAAGGGGGGGCTATGGCTACACCTTC. As protein: CSARGGYGYTF.